Each of the 13 T cell receptor beta chains below was sequenced from the same sample in a study of control samples from healthy donors and cancer patients. Sequencing used immunoSEQ multiplex PCR; TCRdb keeps in-frame clones, though not all of them. Among 170,000 or so clones listed, approximately 94% were seen once. The sequenced sample consisted of blood. All receptors derive from a woman aged 40 to 50 in good health.

This clone came up once. The rearrangement links TRBV6-1 to TRBJ2-1, with D maybe TRBD2 (6 bases). V lost 2 bases and J lost 8, with 22 bases in between. Germline V gene sequence: CDR1 MNHNS, CDR2 SASEGT. The CDR3 is 17 amino acids. CDR3 protein: CASSENRLRLASDEQFF. CDR3 nucleotide sequence: TGTGCCAGCAGTGAAAATCGACTGCGGCTAGCGTCCGATGAGCAGTTCTTC.

The chain has TRBV7-9 and TRBJ1-1; D gene uncertain. CDR3 length: 16 residues. The germline CDR1 and CDR2 sequences are SEHNR and FQNEAQ (reference sequence). The germline V and J ends were trimmed by 2 bases and 2 bases, with 15 bases remaining between them. This CDR3 reads CASSLFPGRYNTEAFF. The CDR3 region has the DNA TGTGCCAGCAGCTTATTCCCCGGGCGGTATAACACTGAAGCTTTCTTT.

V gene TRBV10-3 combines with J gene TRBJ1-5, with D hard to call. Trimming shortened V by 3 bases and J by 7 bases, and 10 bases separated the two germline ends. CDR3 length: 13 residues. Per the germline V gene, CDR1 is ENHRY and CDR2 is SYGVKD. The CDR3 here is CAISELERQPQHF. The DNA for the CDR3 is TGTGCCATCAGTGAACTCGAGCGGCAGCCCCAGCATTTT.

The gene calls are TRBV9 and TRBJ1-2; D is unresolved. This CDR3 spans 13 amino acids. Trimming shortened V by 3 bases and J by 3 bases, and 9 bases separated the two germline ends. The V gene's germline CDR1 is SGDLS and CDR2 YYNGEE. The CDR3 is CASSARAHYGYTF. The CDR3 DNA is TGTGCCAGCAGCGCCCGGGCCCACTATGGCTACACCTTC.

The CDR3 coding sequence is TGTGCCAGCAGTCTTACCCCCCGTGTCGGCTATAATTCACCCCTCCACTTT. It encodes CASSLTPRVGYNSPLHF. V and J are TRBV6-6 and TRBJ1-6; D unresolved. Germline V gene data show CDR1 as MNHNY and CDR2 as SVGAGI (reference sequence). The ends were cut back, 5 bases at V and 3 bases at J, with 17 bases in the middle. This CDR3 spans 17 amino acids.

This clone was counted once. The V and J genes are TRBV7-9 and TRBJ1-3; perhaps TRBD1 as D (5 bases). Germline CDR1 reads SEHNR; CDR2 reads FQNEAQ (reference sequence). V dropped 3 bases and J dropped 1 base, with 10 bases sitting between them. CDR3 size: 15 residues. The DNA for the CDR3 is TGTGCCAGCAGCTTCACAGGCTTTTCTGGAAACACCATATATTTT. Its translation is CASSFTGFSGNTIYF.

V gene TRBV30 combines with J gene TRBJ2-5, with D perhaps TRBD2 (6 bases). Trimming took 2 bases from V and 4 from J, leaving 17 bases between them. Germline V gene lookup returns CDR1 GTSNPN and CDR2 SVGIG (reference sequence). The CDR3 length is 15 residues. The CDR3 reads CAWSPLGGHGETQYF. The CDR3 nucleotides read TGTGCCTGGAGTCCCCTGGGAGGACACGGAGAGACCCAGTACTTC.

The chain is built from TRBV6-2 or TRBV6-3 and TRBJ1-1; D ambiguous. Germline V lookup: CDR1 MNHEY, CDR2 SVGEGT. Trimming shortened V by 2 bases and J by 5 bases, and 12 bases separated the two germline ends. The CDR3 covers 14 residues. The CDR3 reads CASSYGGVETEAFF. The CDR3, as DNA: TGTGCCAGCAGTTACGGCGGGGTTGAGACTGAAGCTTTCTTT.

V is TRBV4-3 and J is TRBJ2-2; D not certain. The CDR3 consists of 14 residues. The V gene lost 1 base and the J gene lost 1 base, with 4 bases spanning the gap. CDR1 is LGHNA and CDR2 is YSLEER in the germline V gene. CDR3 sequence reads: CASSQVRNTGELFF. For the CDR3, the DNA is TGCGCCAGCAGCCAAGTCCGGAACACCGGGGAGCTGTTTTTT.

This clone was detected only once. The CDR3 loop reads CASSPRQGEAEAFF. CDR3 DNA sequence: TGTGCCAGCAGCCCCCGACAGGGTGAGGCTGAAGCTTTCTTT. The chain couples TRBV5-5 to TRBJ1-1, with TRBD1 matching 7 bases. In germline, CDR1 is SGHKS, CDR2 YYEKEE (reference sequence). The CDR3 runs 14 residues. J gave up 6 bases and V 4 bases, and 9 bases lay outside the gene matches. Using reference TRBV5-5 and TRBJ1-1 for the parts outside the CDR3, the full variable domain is DAGVTQSPTHLIKTRGQQVTLRCSPISGHKSVSWYQQVLGQGPQFIFQYYEKEERGRGNFPDRFSARQFPNYSSELNVNALLLGDSALYLCASSPRQGEAEAFFGQGTRLTVV.

The CDR3 here is CASSIYGNGGTEAFF. CDR3 nucleotide sequence: TGTGCCAGTAGTATCTACGGCAACGGGGGCACTGAAGCTTTCTTT. The gene calls are TRBV19 and TRBJ1-1, with TRBD1 as a possible D gene (5 bases). Looked up from germline, CDR1 is LNHDA and CDR2 is SQIVND (reference sequence). V was pared by 3 bases and J by 4 bases, with 15 bases between. The CDR3 has 15 residues.

The genes are TRBV9 and TRBJ2-7, with no clear D. The CDR3 loop spans 17 amino acids. V lost 0 bases, J lost 0 bases, and 16 bases lay in between. Germline V gene data show CDR1 as SGDLS and CDR2 as YYNGEE. The CDR3 DNA is TGTGCCAGCAGCGTAGCTACGCCTGGCAGTGTCTCCTACGAGCAGTACTTC. Its translation: CASSVATPGSVSYEQYF.

This clone occurred once. The gene calls are TRBV27 and TRBJ2-1, with 9 bases that match TRBD1. Trimming at V came to 4 bases and at J to 8 bases, leaving 12 bases not matched to a gene. Germline V CDR1 and CDR2: MNHEY, SMNVEV (reference sequence). This CDR3 comprises 16 residues. CDR3 DNA sequence: TGTGCCAGCAGTTATACCGGGACAGGGTTATCCGATGAGCAGTTCTTC. Its protein product is CASSYTGTGLSDEQFF.